Below are 8 T cell receptor beta chains sequenced from a single sample in a study of T cell responses to AZD1222 COVID-19 vaccine. This table comes from immunoSEQ multiplex PCR, and its TCRdb copy is limited to in-frame clones, with some not included. There are about 110,000 clones in the sample; around nine tenths occur only once, and about 15% lies in the top ten. The specimen was peripheral blood, collected 28 days after the second AZD1222 dose. All receptors derive from an adult who received the AZD1222 COVID-19 vaccine.

V usage is TRBV10-3 and J usage is TRBJ1-6; D is undetermined. The CDR3 has 16 residues. Germline values: CDR1 ENHRY, CDR2 SYGVKD. V gave up 0 bases and J gave up 3 bases, with 9 bases separating them. Here the CDR3 reads CAISESPTGYNSPLHF. The CDR3 DNA follows: TGTGCCATCAGTGAGTCCCCTACGGGCTATAATTCACCCCTCCACTTT.

This rearrangement joins TRBV5-1 to TRBJ1-1, with 7 bases aligning to TRBD1. CDR1 SGHRS and CDR2 YFSETQ come from the germline V gene. Unmatched junction bases numbered 5, after V lost 4 bases and J lost 5 bases. The length of the CDR3 is 13 residues. The CDR3 sequence is CASSEDRDTEAFF. As DNA, the CDR3 is TGCGCCAGCAGCGAAGACAGGGATACTGAAGCTTTCTTT.

The V call is TRBV3-1 (or the pseudogene TRBV3-2), the J call TRBJ2-2; D is uncertain. This CDR3 spans 15 amino acids. Between the trimmed V and J ends, which lost 0 bases and 6 bases, there was a span of 11 bases. Germline-derived CDR1 and CDR2 are LGHDT and YNNKEL (reference sequence). DNA for the CDR3: TGTGCCAGCAGCCAAGATGTGCAGGTGGCCGGGGAGCTGTTTTTT. Its protein product is CASSQDVQVAGELFF.

The chain combines TRBV3-1 (or the pseudogene TRBV3-2) with TRBJ1-1; D is possibly TRBD1 (6 bases). V was trimmed by 4 bases and J by 0 bases, leaving 9 bases between them. The germline V gene has CDR1 LGHDT and CDR2 YNNKEL (reference sequence). CDR3 length equals 14 residues. CDR3 coding DNA: TGTGCCAGCAGCCGACAGGTGCTGAACACTGAAGCTTTCTTT. This translates into CASSRQVLNTEAFF.

The chain recombines TRBV7-9 with TRBJ2-1, with 9 nucleotides matching TRBD1. CDR3 length equals 14 residues. Germline V gene data show CDR1 as SEHNR and CDR2 as FQNEAQ (reference sequence). The V segment lost 6 bases and the J segment 7 bases; nucleotides outside the gene matches: 7. CDR3 region: CASRPRQGDNEQFF. CDR3 DNA sequence: TGTGCCAGCAGACCCCGACAGGGGGATAATGAGCAGTTCTTC.

CDR3: CASSLGVEKLFF. The CDR3 DNA reads TGTGCCAGCAGCTTGGGCGTCGAAAAACTGTTTTTT. J is TRBJ1-4 and V is TRBV7-8; D not certain. Germline CDR1 SGHVS, CDR2 FQNEAQ. This CDR3 has 12 residues. V lost 3 bases and J lost 8, with 7 bases in between.

This sequence joins TRBV3-1 (or the pseudogene TRBV3-2) and TRBJ1-2, with no clear D. The CDR3 totals 14 residues. Germline V gives CDR1 LGHDT, CDR2 YNNKEL (reference sequence). V lost 1 base, J lost 8 bases, and 14 bases lay in between. As DNA, the CDR3 is TGTGCCAGCAGCCAAGTGACTGTTTCTACCGGCTACACCTTC. Its translation: CASSQVTVSTGYTF.

The genes are TRBV7-3 and TRBJ2-1; D may be TRBD1 or TRBD2 (5 bases each). CDR1 SGHTA and CDR2 FQGTGA come from the germline V gene. V was clipped by 2 bases and J by 5 bases, with 13 bases between them. The CDR3 extends over 15 amino acids. The CDR3 loop reads CASSLGWGTHNEQFF. DNA for the CDR3: TGTGCCAGCAGCTTAGGGTGGGGGACCCACAATGAGCAGTTCTTC.